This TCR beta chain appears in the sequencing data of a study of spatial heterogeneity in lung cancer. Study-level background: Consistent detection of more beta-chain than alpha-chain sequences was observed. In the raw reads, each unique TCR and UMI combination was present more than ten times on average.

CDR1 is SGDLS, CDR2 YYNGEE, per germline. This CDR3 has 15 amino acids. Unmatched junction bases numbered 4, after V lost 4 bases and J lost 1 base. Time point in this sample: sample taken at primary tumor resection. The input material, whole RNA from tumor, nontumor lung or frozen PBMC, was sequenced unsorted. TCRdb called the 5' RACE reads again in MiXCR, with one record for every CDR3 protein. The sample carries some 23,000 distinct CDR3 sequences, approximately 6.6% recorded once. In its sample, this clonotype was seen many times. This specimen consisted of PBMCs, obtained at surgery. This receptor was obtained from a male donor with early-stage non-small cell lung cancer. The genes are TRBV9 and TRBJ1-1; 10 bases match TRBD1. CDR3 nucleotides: TGTGCCAGCAGCCCTCGGGACAGGGGGAACACTGAAGCTTTCTTT. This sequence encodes CASSPRDRGNTEAFF. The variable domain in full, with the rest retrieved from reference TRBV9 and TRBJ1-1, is DSGVTQTPKHLITATGQRVTLRCSPRSGDLSVYWYQQSLDQGLQFLIQYYNGEERAKGNILERFSAQQFPDLHSELNLSSLELGDSALYFCASSPRDRGNTEAFFGQGTRLTVV.